These 5 T cell receptor beta chains originate from one sample sequenced in a study of T cell responses to AZD1222 COVID-19 vaccine. Assay used: immunoSEQ multiplex PCR; TCRdb lists only in-frame clones, some missing. The repertoire holds about 120,000 clones, with 70% to 90% as singletons. Here the sequenced sample was peripheral blood, taken on day 0 of AZD1222 vaccination. Every receptor here comes from an adult in good health.

The V gene is TRBV5-1, the J gene TRBJ1-3, with D unresolved. V lost 1 base to trimming and J lost 0 bases, with 8 bases between them. Germline V gene sequence: CDR1 SGHRS, CDR2 YFSETQ. The CDR3 length is 15 residues. The chain's CDR3 is CASSLLDASGNTIYF. Here the CDR3 DNA reads TGCGCCAGCAGCTTGTTGGACGCCTCTGGAAACACCATATATTTT. Full variable domain (outside the CDR3, taken from reference TRBV5-1 and TRBJ1-3): KAGVTQTPRYLIKTRGQQVTLSCSPISGHRSVSWYQQTPGQGLQFLFEYFSETQRNKGNFPGRFSGRQFSNSRSEMNVSTLELGDSALYLCASSLLDASGNTIYFGEGSWLTVV.

The V call is TRBV2, the J call TRBJ2-1; perhaps TRBD2 as D (6 bases). This CDR3 is built from 15 residues. Trimming pared 4 bases from V and 1 base from J, leaving 11 bases between. The germline gives CDR1 SNHLY, CDR2 FYNNEI. This CDR3 reads CASSVLATSYNEQFF. CDR3 bases: TGTGCCAGCAGTGTTCTAGCGACTTCCTACAATGAGCAGTTCTTC.

V gene TRBV7-8 combines with J gene TRBJ1-4; unclear D gene. Germline values: CDR1 SGHVS, CDR2 FQNEAQ. The CDR3 covers 15 residues. Between the trimmed V and J ends, which lost 5 bases and 0 bases, there was a span of 10 bases. CDR3 protein: CASSLDGATNEKLFF. The CDR3 bases are TGTGCCAGCAGCCTGGACGGAGCAACTAATGAAAAACTGTTTTTT.

The rearrangement links TRBV25-1 to TRBJ1-1, with 8 positions matching TRBD1. V trimming: 2 bases; J trimming: 8 bases; junction bases outside the gene matches: 10. The CDR3 spans 15 residues. Germline-derived CDR1 and CDR2 are MGHDK and SYGVNS. The CDR3 coding sequence is TGTGCCAGCAGTGAACTCTCTCCCGGACAGGGAGAAGCTTTCTTT. Encoded protein: CASSELSPGQGEAFF.

The chain employs TRBV6-1 and TRBJ2-5; unclear D gene. Trimming took 1 base from V and 11 from J, leaving 8 bases between them. This CDR3 is built from 11 residues. Germline CDR1 MNHNS, CDR2 SASEGT. CDR3 sequence: CASSEEVVQYF. CDR3 coding DNA: TGTGCCAGCAGTGAAGAGGTAGTACAGTACTTC.